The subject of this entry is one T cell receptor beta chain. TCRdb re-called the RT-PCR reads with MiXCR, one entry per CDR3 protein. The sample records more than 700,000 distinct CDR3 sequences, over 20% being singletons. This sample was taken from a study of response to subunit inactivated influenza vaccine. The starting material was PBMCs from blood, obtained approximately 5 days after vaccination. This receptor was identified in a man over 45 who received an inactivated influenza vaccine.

The CDR3 DNA sequence: TGCAGCGTTGAAGATAGGTCTAGCGGGAACACCGGGGAGCTGTTTTTT. As protein: CSVEDRSSGNTGELFF. V is TRBV29-1 and J is TRBJ2-2; 7 nucleotides agree with TRBD2. The junction had 5 bases not matched to a gene; V was cut back by 0 bases and J by 1 base. The CDR3 totals 16 residues. The germline V gene has CDR1 SQVTM and CDR2 ANQGSEA.